This entry describes one TCR beta chain. Its target is unknown. The PCR made use of 60 Vbeta and 13 Jbeta primers. Sequenced by immunoSEQ multiplex PCR; TCRdb stores in-frame clones only, minus some. Found here are about 160,000 clones, around 73% of them singletons; the top ten hold more than 1.2%. The germline V gene has CDR1 SGHRS and CDR2 YFSETQ. V gave up 5 bases and J gave up 8 bases; unmatched junction bases: 5. The CDR3 covers 13 residues. The data belong to a study of cytomegalovirus exposure and HLA in healthy donors. Study-level results: No immune exposure information besides CMV serostatus was available.

The V call is TRBV5-1, the J call TRBJ1-4; 8 bases map to TRBD1. The sample consisted of PBMCs. This sequence was found in a male donor in good health and CMV-seronegative. CDR3 sequence reads: CASRSTGEEKLFF. CDR3 coding DNA: TGCGCCAGCAGATCGACAGGGGAGGAAAAACTGTTTTTT.